The 15 T cell receptor beta chains in this list originate from one sample, sequenced in a study of blood T cell repertoires in COVID-19. Here immunoSEQ multiplex PCR was the method, and the copy in TCRdb shows in-frame clones only, minus some. Here the sample spans approximately 250,000 clones, 65% to 90% being singletons. Sequenced material: PBMCs or T cells enriched from blood (not recorded which). Receptors were obtained from a woman in her fifties or sixties with acute COVID-19.

J is TRBJ2-5 and V is TRBV4-3; 7 bases line up with TRBD2. V was clipped by 1 base and J by 9 bases; unmatched bases: 23. Germline V gene sequence: CDR1 LGHNA, CDR2 YSLEER. The CDR3 extends over 19 amino acids. The CDR3 loop is CASSQAPYGGIGVEGAQYF. CDR3 in DNA: TGCGCCAGCAGCCAAGCCCCCTACGGGGGGATCGGGGTTGAAGGGGCCCAGTACTTC.

With respect to this clone: Other DNA sequences in this specimen translate into the identical CDR3. This sequence joins TRBV9 and TRBJ1-6, with 8 bases fitting TRBD1. The junction had 3 bases not matched to a gene; V was cut back by 0 bases and J by 10 bases. CDR1 and CDR2 from the germline V gene are SGDLS and YYNGEE. The CDR3 extends over 14 amino acids. The CDR3 coding sequence is TGTGCCAGCAGCGTAGGGACAGGGAACTCACCCCTCCACTTT. This encodes CASSVGTGNSPLHF. Looking up the rest from reference TRBV9 and TRBJ1-6 gives the full variable domain: DSGVTQTPKHLITATGQRVTLRCSPRSGDLSVYWYQQSLDQGLQFLIQYYNGEERAKGNILERFSAQQFPDLHSELNLSSLELGDSALYFCASSVGTGNSPLHFGNGTRLTVT.

This chain links TRBV5-1 with TRBJ2-7; 14 bases match TRBD2. The CDR3 is 16 residues long. Unmatched junction bases numbered 8, after V lost 4 bases and J lost 5 bases. Germline lookup yields CDR1 SGHRS and CDR2 YFSETQ. The CDR3 loop reads CASSTGTSGGLDEQYF. The CDR3 bases are TGCGCCAGCAGCACAGGGACTAGCGGGGGTTTGGACGAGCAGTACTTC.

This chain connects TRBV5-1 to TRBJ2-6, with 7 bases fitting TRBD1. CDR3 length: 17 residues. Trimming cost V 1 base and J 0 bases; bases outside gene matches: 4. Germline V gene data show CDR1 as SGHRS and CDR2 as YFSETQ. In nucleotides, the CDR3 is TGCGCCAGCAGCTTGACAGGGGCCCCCTCTGGGGCCAACGTCCTGACTTTC. Amino acids: CASSLTGAPSGANVLTF.

The gene calls are TRBV30 and TRBJ1-5; TRBD1 aligns across 8 bases. Germline V gene sequence: CDR1 GTSNPN, CDR2 SVGIG (reference sequence). V shed 3 bases and J 5 bases; nucleotides not matched to a gene: 9. This CDR3 has 15 amino acids. DNA for the CDR3: TGTGCCTGGAGGCCGACTGGGACAGGATATCAGCCCCAGCATTTT. It translates to CAWRPTGTGYQPQHF.

The chain recombines TRBV7-2 with TRBJ1-2, with D perhaps TRBD1 (6 bases). This CDR3 comprises 13 residues. Germline V gene lookup returns CDR1 SGHTA and CDR2 FQGNSA. Trimming removed 5 bases at V and 6 bases at J, with 13 bases between. The CDR3 is CASSGARGDGYTF. The CDR3 coding sequence is TGTGCCAGCAGCGGCGCCAGGGGAGATGGCTACACCTTC.

The chain combines TRBV18 with TRBJ1-2, with D perhaps matching TRBD1 (5 bases). The ends were cut back, 6 bases at V and 1 base at J, with 15 bases in the middle. Per germline, CDR1 KGHSH and CDR2 LQKENI. The length of the CDR3 is 15 residues. The CDR3 here is CASSPRDRGNYGYTF. In nucleotides, the CDR3 is TGTGCCAGCTCGCCCAGGGATAGGGGTAACTATGGCTACACCTTC.

The V and J genes are TRBV3-1 (or the pseudogene TRBV3-2) and TRBJ1-2; 7 bases are a match to TRBD1. The germline CDR1 and CDR2 sequences are LGHDT and YNNKEL (reference sequence). Trimming removed 2 bases from V and 8 bases from J; junction bases left unmatched: 8. This CDR3 contains 14 residues. The CDR3 nucleotides are TGTGCCAGCAGCCAACCTGAGACAGGGTTGGGCTACACCTTC. It is translated as CASSQPETGLGYTF.

To note about this clone: This same CDR3 is encoded by further DNA sequences in the sample. The chain links TRBV11-3 to TRBJ2-3; D perhaps matches TRBD2 (5 bases). From germline, CDR1 is SGHNT and CDR2 YENEEA. Trimming stripped 2 bases from V and 3 bases from J, with 6 bases between. This CDR3 contains 13 residues. CDR3 sequence (DNA): TGTGCCAGCAGCTTAACGGGGACAGATACGCAGTATTTT. Translating gives CASSLTGTDTQYF. The complete variable domain, with remaining parts taken from reference TRBV11-3 and TRBJ2-3, reads EAGVVQSPRYKIIEKKQPVAFWCNPISGHNTLYWYLQNLGQGPELLIRYENEEAVDDSQLPKDRFSAERLKGVDSTLKIQPAELGDSAVYLCASSLTGTDTQYFGPGTRLTVL.

The chain has TRBV19 and TRBJ1-1; TRBD1 matches at 11 bases. Germline CDR1 LNHDA, CDR2 SQIVND (reference sequence). J gave up 8 bases and V 6 bases, and 2 bases lay outside the gene matches. The CDR3 length is 12 residues. CDR3 DNA sequence: TGTGCCAGTAGCCGGACAGGGGGCGAAGCTTTCTTT. The encoded protein is CASSRTGGEAFF. Supplemented by reference TRBV19 and TRBJ1-1, the full variable domain reads DGGITQSPKYLFRKEGQNVTLSCEQNLNHDAMYWYRQDPGQGLRLIYYSQIVNDFQKGDIAEGYSVSREKKESFPLTVTSAQKNPTAFYLCASSRTGGEAFFGQGTRLTVV.

This chain uses TRBV7-8 with TRBJ2-1, with no clear D. The CDR3 has 13 amino acids. V lost 1 base and J 6 bases, leaving 7 bases between the germline ends. Germline V lookup: CDR1 SGHVS, CDR2 FQNEAQ. CDR3 sequence: CASSLGTVNEQFF. CDR3 bases: TGTGCCAGCAGCTTAGGTACAGTCAATGAGCAGTTCTTC.

The V call is TRBV6-2 or TRBV6-3, the J call TRBJ2-2; D not certain. This CDR3 has 14 amino acids. Germline V gene data show CDR1 as MNHEY and CDR2 as SVGEGT. Trimming cost V 6 bases and J 1 base, with 9 bases left between them. The CDR3 sequence is CASSNAGNTGELFF. Here the CDR3 DNA reads TGTGCCAGCAGCAACGCAGGGAACACCGGGGAGCTGTTTTTT.

CDR3 residues: CASSPTRDQETQYF. The CDR3 nucleotides read TGTGCCAGCAGTCCCACCAGGGATCAAGAGACCCAGTACTTC. The chain is built from TRBV27 and TRBJ2-5; tentative D call: TRBD1 (5 bases). The germline V gene encodes CDR1 MNHEY and CDR2 SMNVEV (reference sequence). V was pared by 5 bases and J by 2 bases, with 12 bases between. This CDR3 has 14 residues.

Ten or more counts support this clone. J is TRBJ2-1 and V is TRBV7-2; 7 nucleotides agree with TRBD2. CDR1 and CDR2 from the germline V gene are SGHTA and FQGNSA. The CDR3 consists of 14 residues. Germline trimming cut 8 bases from V and 3 bases from J; bases unmatched to any gene: 7. The CDR3 loop reads CASGISGFYNEQFF. The DNA for the CDR3 is TGTGCCAGCGGGATTAGCGGGTTCTACAATGAGCAGTTCTTC. The full variable domain, with the rest looked up from reference TRBV7-2 and TRBJ2-1, is GAGVSQSPSNKVTEKGKDVELRCDPISGHTALYWYRQSLGQGLEFLIYFQGNSAPDKSGLPSDRFSAERTGGSVSTLTIQRTQQEDSAVYLCASGISGFYNEQFFGPGTRLTVL.

The gene calls are TRBV7-8 and TRBJ1-1; D unresolved. The CDR3 has 13 amino acids. The V gene lost 5 bases and the J gene lost 0 bases, with 7 bases spanning the gap. Per germline, CDR1 SGHVS and CDR2 FQNEAQ. The CDR3 region has the DNA TGTGCCAGCAGCGGGAGCATGAACACTGAAGCTTTCTTT. It codes for CASSGSMNTEAFF.